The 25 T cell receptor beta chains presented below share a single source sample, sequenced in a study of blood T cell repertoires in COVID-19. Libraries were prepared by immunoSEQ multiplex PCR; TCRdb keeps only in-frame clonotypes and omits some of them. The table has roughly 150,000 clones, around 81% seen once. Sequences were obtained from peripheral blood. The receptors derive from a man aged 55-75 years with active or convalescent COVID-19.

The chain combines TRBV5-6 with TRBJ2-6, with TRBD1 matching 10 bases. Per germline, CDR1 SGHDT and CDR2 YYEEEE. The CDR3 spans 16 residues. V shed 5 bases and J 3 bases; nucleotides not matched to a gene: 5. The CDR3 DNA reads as TGTGCCAGCAGGAGGGACAGGGGCTATGGGGCCAACGTCCTGACTTTC. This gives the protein CASRRDRGYGANVLTF.

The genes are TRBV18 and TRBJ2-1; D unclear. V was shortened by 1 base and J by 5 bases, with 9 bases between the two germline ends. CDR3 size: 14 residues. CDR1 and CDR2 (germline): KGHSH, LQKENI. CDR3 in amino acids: CASSPLSSDNEQFF. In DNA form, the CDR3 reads TGTGCCAGCTCACCACTATCCAGCGACAATGAGCAGTTCTTC.

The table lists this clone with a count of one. The CDR3 protein is CASSPTGAYEQYF. For the CDR3, the DNA is TGTGCCAGCAGCCCCACAGGGGCCTACGAGCAGTACTTC. J is TRBJ2-7 and V is TRBV7-2; 7 bases line up with TRBD1. This CDR3 spans 13 amino acids. Germline assignment: CDR1 SGHTA and CDR2 FQGNSA. Trimming took 5 bases from V and 2 from J; bases not matched to a gene: 3. The full variable domain, rest sourced from reference TRBV7-2 and TRBJ2-7, is GAGVSQSPSNKVTEKGKDVELRCDPISGHTALYWYRQSLGQGLEFLIYFQGNSAPDKSGLPSDRFSAERTGGSVSTLTIQRTQQEDSAVYLCASSPTGAYEQYFGPGTRLTVT.

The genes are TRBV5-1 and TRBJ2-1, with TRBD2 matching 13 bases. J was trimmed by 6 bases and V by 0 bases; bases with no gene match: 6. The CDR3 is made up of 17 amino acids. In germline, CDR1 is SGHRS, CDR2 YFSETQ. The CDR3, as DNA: TGCGCCAGCAGCTTGGAGCCCACTAGCGGGAGGGCCAATGAGCAGTTCTTC. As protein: CASSLEPTSGRANEQFF.

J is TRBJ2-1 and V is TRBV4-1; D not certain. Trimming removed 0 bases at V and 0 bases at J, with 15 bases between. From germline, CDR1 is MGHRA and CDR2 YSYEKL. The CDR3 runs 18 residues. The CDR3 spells CASSQDRVAASSYNEQFF. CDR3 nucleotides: TGCGCCAGCAGCCAAGATCGGGTAGCTGCTAGCTCCTACAATGAGCAGTTCTTC.

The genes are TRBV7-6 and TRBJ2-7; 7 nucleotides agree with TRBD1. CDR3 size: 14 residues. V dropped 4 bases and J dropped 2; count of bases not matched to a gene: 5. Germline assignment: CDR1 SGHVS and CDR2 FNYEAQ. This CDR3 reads CASSSRQGPYEQYF. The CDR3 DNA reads TGTGCCAGCAGCTCTAGACAGGGTCCCTACGAGCAGTACTTC.

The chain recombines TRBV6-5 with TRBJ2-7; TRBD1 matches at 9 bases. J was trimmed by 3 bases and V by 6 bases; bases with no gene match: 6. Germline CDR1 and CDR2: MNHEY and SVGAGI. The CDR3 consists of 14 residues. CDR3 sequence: CASSPGQGFYEQYF. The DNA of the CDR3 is TGTGCCAGCAGCCCGGGACAGGGCTTCTACGAGCAGTACTTC.

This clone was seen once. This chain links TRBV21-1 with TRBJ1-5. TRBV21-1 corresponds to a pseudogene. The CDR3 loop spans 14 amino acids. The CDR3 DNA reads TGTGCCAGCAGCAAAGAGGAGAGTTGTCAGCCCCAGCATTTT. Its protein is CASSKEESCQPQHF.

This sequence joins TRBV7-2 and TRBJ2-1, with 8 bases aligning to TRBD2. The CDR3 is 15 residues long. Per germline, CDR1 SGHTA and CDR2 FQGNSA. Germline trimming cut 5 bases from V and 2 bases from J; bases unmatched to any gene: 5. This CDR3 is CASSQSGSTYNEQFF. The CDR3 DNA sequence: TGTGCCAGCAGCCAAAGCGGGAGTACCTACAATGAGCAGTTCTTC.

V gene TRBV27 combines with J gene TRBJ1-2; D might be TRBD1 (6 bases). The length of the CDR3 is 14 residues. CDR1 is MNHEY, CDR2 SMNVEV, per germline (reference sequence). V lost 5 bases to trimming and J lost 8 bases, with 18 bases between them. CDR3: CASSPRDTYRGYTF. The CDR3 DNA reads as TGTGCCAGCAGTCCCCGGGACACCTACAGGGGCTACACCTTC.

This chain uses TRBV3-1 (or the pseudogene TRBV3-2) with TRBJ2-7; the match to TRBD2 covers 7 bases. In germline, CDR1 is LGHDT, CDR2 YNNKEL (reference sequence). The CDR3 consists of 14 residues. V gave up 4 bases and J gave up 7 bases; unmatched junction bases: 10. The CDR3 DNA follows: TGTGCCAGCAGCCCTCGACTAGCAGTAGTAGAGCAGTACTTC. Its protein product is CASSPRLAVVEQYF.

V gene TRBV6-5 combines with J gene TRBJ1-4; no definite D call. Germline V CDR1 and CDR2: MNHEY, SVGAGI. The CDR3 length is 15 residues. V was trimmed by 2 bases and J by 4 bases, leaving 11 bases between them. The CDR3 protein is CASSYGRGNNEKLFF. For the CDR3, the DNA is TGTGCCAGCAGTTACGGTCGGGGAAATAATGAAAAACTGTTTTTT.

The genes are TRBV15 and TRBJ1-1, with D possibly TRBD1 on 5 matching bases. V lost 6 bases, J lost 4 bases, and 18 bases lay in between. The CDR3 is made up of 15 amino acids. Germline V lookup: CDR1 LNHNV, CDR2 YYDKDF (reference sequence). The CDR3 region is CATRIQTTRVTEAFF. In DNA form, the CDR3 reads TGTGCCACCAGAATCCAGACCACCAGGGTCACTGAAGCTTTCTTT.

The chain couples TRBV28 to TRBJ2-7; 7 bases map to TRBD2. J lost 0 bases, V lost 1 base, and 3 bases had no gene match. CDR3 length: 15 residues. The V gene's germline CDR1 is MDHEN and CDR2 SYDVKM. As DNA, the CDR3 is TGTGCCAGCAGTTTATCTAGCGGAGGCTCCTACGAGCAGTACTTC. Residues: CASSLSSGGSYEQYF.

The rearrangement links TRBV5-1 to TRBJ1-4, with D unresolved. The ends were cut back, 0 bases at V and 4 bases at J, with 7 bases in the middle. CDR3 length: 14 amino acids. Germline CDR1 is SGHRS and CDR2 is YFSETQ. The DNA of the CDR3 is TGCGCCAGCAGCTTGGTCGGGGATAATGAAAAACTGTTTTTT. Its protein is CASSLVGDNEKLFF.

The CDR3 nucleotides read TGTGCCAGTATTCGGGGACAGTCCAACACTGAAGCTTTCTTT. This sequence encodes CASIRGQSNTEAFF. The chain has TRBV19 and TRBJ1-1, with 7 bases lining up with TRBD1. Germline CDR1 LNHDA, CDR2 SQIVND (reference sequence). The CDR3 runs 14 residues. Unmatched junction bases numbered 7, after V lost 7 bases and J lost 2 bases.

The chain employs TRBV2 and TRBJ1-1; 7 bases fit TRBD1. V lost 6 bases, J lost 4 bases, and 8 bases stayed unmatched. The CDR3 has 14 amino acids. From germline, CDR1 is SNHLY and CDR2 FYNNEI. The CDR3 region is CASRAQTGFTEAFF. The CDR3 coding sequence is TGTGCCAGCAGAGCTCAGACAGGGTTCACTGAAGCTTTCTTT.

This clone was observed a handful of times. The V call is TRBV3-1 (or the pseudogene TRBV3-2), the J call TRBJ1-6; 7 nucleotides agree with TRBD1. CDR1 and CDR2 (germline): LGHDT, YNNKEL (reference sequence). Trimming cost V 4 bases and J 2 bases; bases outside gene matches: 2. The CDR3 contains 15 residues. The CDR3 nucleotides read TGTGCCAGCAGCCCCCAGGGGGCCTATAATTCACCCCTCCACTTT. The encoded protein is CASSPQGAYNSPLHF.

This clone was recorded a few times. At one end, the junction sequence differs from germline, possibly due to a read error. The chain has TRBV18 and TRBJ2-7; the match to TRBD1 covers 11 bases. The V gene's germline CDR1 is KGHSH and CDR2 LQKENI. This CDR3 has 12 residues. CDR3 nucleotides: TGTGCCAGCTCACCGGGACAGGGGGATATAAACTTC. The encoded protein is CASSPGQGDINF.

Here the CDR3 reads CASSSGGGNQPQHF. The CDR3 bases are TGTGCCAGCAGCTCAGGGGGAGGCAATCAGCCCCAGCATTTT. This rearrangement joins TRBV6-5 to TRBJ1-5; 7 bases are a match to TRBD1. Germline loops: CDR1 MNHEY, CDR2 SVGAGI. V lost 6 bases, J lost 2 bases, and 4 bases stayed unmatched. The CDR3 loop spans 14 amino acids.

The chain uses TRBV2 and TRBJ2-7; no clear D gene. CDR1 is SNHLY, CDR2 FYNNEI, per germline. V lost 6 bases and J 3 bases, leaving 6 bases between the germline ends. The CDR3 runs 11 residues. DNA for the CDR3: TGTGCCAGCAGCTCGAGCTACGAGCAGTACTTC. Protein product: CASSSSYEQYF.

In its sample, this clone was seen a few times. CDR3 residues: CASSHEGNTEAFF. The CDR3, as DNA: TGTGCCAGCAGCCACGAGGGGAACACTGAAGCTTTCTTT. V usage is TRBV3-1 (or the pseudogene TRBV3-2) and J usage is TRBJ1-1; no definite D call. The ends were cut back, 3 bases at V and 1 base at J, with 6 bases in the middle. This CDR3 spans 13 amino acids. CDR1 LGHDT and CDR2 YNNKEL come from the germline V gene (reference sequence).

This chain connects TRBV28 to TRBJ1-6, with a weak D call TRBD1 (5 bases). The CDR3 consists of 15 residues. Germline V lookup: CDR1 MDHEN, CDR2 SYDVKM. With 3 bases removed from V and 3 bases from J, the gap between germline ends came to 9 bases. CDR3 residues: CASSLGQNYNSPLHF. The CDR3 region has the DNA TGTGCCAGCAGTTTGGGGCAGAACTATAATTCACCCCTCCACTTT.

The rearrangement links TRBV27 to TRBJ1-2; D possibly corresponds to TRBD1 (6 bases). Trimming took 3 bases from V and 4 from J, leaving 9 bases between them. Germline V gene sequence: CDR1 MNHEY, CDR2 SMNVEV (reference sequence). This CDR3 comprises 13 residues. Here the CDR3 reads CASSLDSSYGYTF. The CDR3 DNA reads TGTGCCAGCAGTTTGGACAGCAGCTATGGCTACACCTTC.

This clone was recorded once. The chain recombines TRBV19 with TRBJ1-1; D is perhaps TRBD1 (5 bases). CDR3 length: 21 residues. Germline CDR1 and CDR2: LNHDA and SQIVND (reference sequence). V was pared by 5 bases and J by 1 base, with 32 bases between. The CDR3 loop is CASSRLPALSRGGFKNTEAFF. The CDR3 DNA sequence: TGTGCCAGTAGTCGCCTCCCCGCGTTATCGAGGGGAGGATTCAAGAACACTGAAGCTTTCTTT.